These 22 T cell receptor beta chains came from one sample sequenced in a study of T cells in Graves' hyperthyroidism and ophthalmopathy. RNA transcripts yielded amplified TCR beta CDR3 regions. The HTBI primer set was used in a first-round RT-PCR of the TCR CDR3. One entry per CDR3 protein results from TCRdb running MiXCR on the multiplex PCR reads. The sample includes about 400,000 distinct CDR3 sequences, about 14% of them seen just once. Sequences were obtained from blood. These receptors all stem from a young woman with Graves' ophthalmopathy.

This clonotype was found a few times. The chain links TRBV5-1 to TRBJ1-4, with 8 bases that match TRBD1. Unmatched junction bases numbered 16, after V lost 4 bases and J lost 8 bases. From germline, CDR1 is SGHRS and CDR2 YFSETQ. The CDR3 length is 17 residues. The CDR3 nucleotides are TGCGCCAGCAGCCTTTCCCGGCCACAGGGGGTTCAGGAAAAACTGTTTTTT. It translates to CASSLSRPQGVQEKLFF.

This rearrangement joins TRBV20-1 to TRBJ1-5, with D perhaps TRBD1 (6 bases). The CDR3 loop spans 13 amino acids. Germline V gives CDR1 DFQATT, CDR2 SNEGSKA (reference sequence). V lost 0 bases, J lost 6 bases, and 9 bases lay in between. The CDR3 sequence is CSAREQGRQPQHF. The CDR3 nucleotides read TGCAGTGCTAGAGAACAGGGACGTCAGCCCCAGCATTTT.

This clonotype was seen repeatedly, ten times or more. V is TRBV28 and J is TRBJ2-3; D uncertain. This CDR3 spans 13 amino acids. CDR1 is MDHEN, CDR2 SYDVKM, per germline. Deletions cut 6 bases from V and 0 bases from J, with 7 bases between. The CDR3 DNA is TGTGCCAGCAGACCTTCTAGCACAGATACGCAGTATTTT. Encoded protein: CASRPSSTDTQYF.

The V gene is TRBV28, the J gene TRBJ2-3; TRBD2 matches at 7 bases. Per germline, CDR1 MDHEN and CDR2 SYDVKM. After removal of 6 bases from V and 0 bases from J, the junction contained 6 bases not matched to a gene. The CDR3 is made up of 15 amino acids. CDR3 residues: CASRPGGASTDTQYF. CDR3 DNA: TGTGCCAGCAGACCGGGGGGAGCTAGCACAGATACGCAGTATTTT.

This clonotype has a count of ten or more. V usage is TRBV6-6 and J usage is TRBJ1-5; D may be TRBD1 (6 bases). This CDR3 has 16 residues. The germline V gene encodes CDR1 MNHNY and CDR2 SVGAGI (reference sequence). V lost 2 bases and J lost 0, with 11 bases in between. The CDR3: CASSYEQGYSNQPQHF. CDR3 DNA sequence: TGTGCCAGCAGTTACGAACAGGGATATAGCAATCAGCCCCAGCATTTT.

In this sample, this clonotype turned up many times. The gene calls are TRBV27 and TRBJ1-5; D unclear. The CDR3 totals 13 residues. V lost 4 bases to trimming and J lost 7 bases, with 11 bases between them. In germline, CDR1 is MNHEY, CDR2 SMNVEV (reference sequence). CDR3 sequence reads: CASSSRRLQPQHF. CDR3 DNA sequence: TGTGCCAGCAGTTCGCGCCGACTGCAGCCCCAGCATTTT.

The rearrangement joins TRBV4-1 to TRBJ2-6; D possibly uses TRBD1 or TRBD2 (5 bases each). CDR1 is MGHRA, CDR2 YSYEKL, per germline. The ends were cut back, 0 bases at V and 1 base at J, with 13 bases in the middle. The CDR3 length is 18 residues. CDR3 protein: CASSQEGWGPSGANVLTF. In DNA form, the CDR3 reads TGCGCCAGCAGCCAAGAGGGGTGGGGACCGTCTGGGGCCAACGTCCTGACTTTC.

The rearrangement links TRBV7-8 to TRBJ1-2; tentatively, D is TRBD1 (6 bases). This CDR3 comprises 19 residues. Trimming cost V 5 bases and J 8 bases, with 33 bases left between them. The V gene's germline CDR1 is SGHVS and CDR2 FQNEAQ. CDR3 sequence (DNA): TGTGCCAGCAGCGACAGGCGCGGGCCGGATCCTGAGCAGCAGGAGGGCTACACCTTC. This translates into CASSDRRGPDPEQQEGYTF.

The chain links TRBV4-1 to TRBJ2-1, with no clear D. This CDR3 is built from 15 residues. Trimming removed 0 bases from V and 5 bases from J, with 11 bases in between. CDR1 MGHRA and CDR2 YSYEKL come from the germline V gene. The CDR3 sequence: CASSQEGPANNEQFF. The CDR3 coding sequence is TGCGCCAGCAGCCAAGAGGGTCCAGCCAACAATGAGCAGTTCTTC.

This clonotype was seen many times. The chain employs TRBV15 and TRBJ1-1, with a weak D call TRBD1 (5 bases). Germline lookup yields CDR1 LNHNV and CDR2 YYDKDF (reference sequence). CDR3 size: 16 residues. V was pared by 0 bases and J by 4 bases, with 15 bases between. The CDR3: CATSRDPGAILTEAFF. The CDR3 coding sequence is TGTGCCACCAGCAGAGATCCTGGGGCGATCCTCACTGAAGCTTTCTTT. The full variable domain, its missing parts supplied by reference TRBV15 and TRBJ1-1, is DAMVIQNPRYQVTQFGKPVTLSCSQTLNHNVMYWYQQKSSQAPKLLFHYYDKDFNNEADTPDNFQSRRPNTSFCFLDIRSPGLGDTAMYLCATSRDPGAILTEAFFGQGTRLTVV.

This clonotype was detected many times. This chain links TRBV20-1 with TRBJ1-1; 8 positions match TRBD1. J lost 3 bases, V lost 1 base, and 4 bases had no gene match. The CDR3 is made up of 14 amino acids. Germline V gene lookup returns CDR1 DFQATT and CDR2 SNEGSKA (reference sequence). The CDR3 region has the DNA TGCAGTGCTAGAGCCCTGACAGGGGACACTGAAGCTTTCTTT. It is translated as CSARALTGDTEAFF.

V usage is TRBV19 and J usage is TRBJ2-7, with 11 bases identical to TRBD1. Germline V gene lookup returns CDR1 LNHDA and CDR2 SQIVND (reference sequence). The CDR3 totals 14 residues. Trimming at V came to 4 bases and at J to 3 bases, leaving 2 bases not matched to a gene. The CDR3 is CASSTGQGVYEQYF. CDR3 bases: TGTGCCAGTAGTACGGGACAGGGGGTCTACGAGCAGTACTTC.

This clonotype came up many times. The chain joins TRBV29-1 to TRBJ2-2; no firm D call. This CDR3 is 13 amino acids long. The germline V gene has CDR1 SQVTM and CDR2 ANQGSEA. With 1 base removed from V and 3 bases from J, the gap between germline ends came to 6 bases. As DNA, the CDR3 is TGCAGCGTTGAAGGACGGTACACCGGGGAGCTGTTTTTT. This sequence encodes CSVEGRYTGELFF.

Note on this clonotype: A much larger clonotype is one base distant, so this may be a read error. A read error is likely, as this CDR3 ends without the conserved phenylalanine or tryptophan. J is TRBJ2-7 and V is TRBV6-1; TRBD1 aligns across 9 bases. Germline trimming cut 2 bases from V and 0 bases from J; bases unmatched to any gene: 8. This CDR3 contains 17 residues. The V gene's germline CDR1 is MNHNS and CDR2 SASEGT. In nucleotides, the CDR3 is TGTGCCAGCAGTGAAAAATGGGTGACAGGGGGCTCCTACGAGCAGTACCTC. Residues: CASSEKWVTGGSYEQYL.

This clonotype came up many times. V and J are TRBV2 and TRBJ2-3, with a possible D match to TRBD1 (6 bases). Germline V gene sequence: CDR1 SNHLY, CDR2 FYNNEI. Deletions cut 6 bases from V and 2 bases from J, with 12 bases between. The CDR3 has 14 residues. CDR3 sequence (DNA): TGTGCCAGCAGGGGGGACATCTCCACAGATACGCAGTATTTT. Residues: CASRGDISTDTQYF. Drawing the rest from reference TRBV2 and TRBJ2-3, the complete variable domain is EPEVTQTPSHQVTQMGQEVILRCVPISNHLYFYWYRQILGQKVEFLVSFYNNEISEKSEIFDDQFSVERPDGSNFTLKIRSTKLEDSAMYFCASRGDISTDTQYFGPGTRLTVL.

This clonotype has only a few counts. The chain has TRBV28 and TRBJ1-1; D might be TRBD1 (5 bases). Between the trimmed V and J ends, which lost 3 bases and 5 bases, there was a span of 16 bases. CDR1 and CDR2 (germline): MDHEN, SYDVKM. The CDR3 runs 15 residues. The CDR3: CASSFLKGTGTEAFF. The DNA of the CDR3 is TGTGCCAGCAGTTTTTTGAAGGGGACGGGAACTGAAGCTTTCTTT.

This clonotype was seen ten or more times. J is TRBJ1-4 and V is TRBV7-9, with D possibly matching TRBD1 (5 bases). The CDR3 totals 14 residues. Per germline, CDR1 SEHNR and CDR2 FQNEAQ (reference sequence). V shed 4 bases and J shed 5 bases, with 11 bases lying between them. CDR3 loop: CASSSDDRNEKLFF. CDR3 in DNA: TGTGCCAGCAGCTCAGATGACAGAAATGAAAAACTGTTTTTT.

This clonotype was seen repeatedly, ten times or more. V gene TRBV27 combines with J gene TRBJ2-3; TRBD2 aligns across 10 bases. The CDR3 is 17 amino acids. V trimming: 5 bases; J trimming: 3 bases; junction bases outside the gene matches: 11. Germline V CDR1 and CDR2: MNHEY, SMNVEV (reference sequence). This CDR3 reads CASSPNPLAGVTDTQYF. CDR3 DNA: TGTGCCAGCAGTCCAAACCCCCTAGCGGGGGTGACAGATACGCAGTATTTT.

The table lists this clonotype with many counts. The genes are TRBV27 and TRBJ1-1, with D perhaps TRBD1 (6 bases). CDR1 is MNHEY, CDR2 SMNVEV, per germline (reference sequence). The V end lost 3 bases, the J end lost 5 bases, and 19 bases lay between the germline ends. The CDR3 is made up of 16 amino acids. CDR3 region: CASSLGGGQRITEAFF. In nucleotides, the CDR3 is TGTGCCAGCAGTTTGGGGGGGGGACAACGTATAACTGAAGCTTTCTTT.

This clonotype has ten or more counts. The rearrangement links TRBV7-9 to TRBJ2-7, with D possibly called TRBD1 or TRBD2 (5 bases each). Trimming took 1 base from V and 7 from J, leaving 11 bases between them. Germline V CDR1 and CDR2: SEHNR, FQNEAQ (reference sequence). CDR3 length: 13 amino acids. CDR3 bases: TGTGCCAGCAGCTTAGGGGGGAAGGGGGAGCAGTACTTC. Its translation: CASSLGGKGEQYF.

This clonotype has ten or more counts. V gene TRBV3-1 combines with J gene TRBJ1-6; D is perhaps TRBD1 (6 bases). Germline CDR1 is LGHDT and CDR2 is YNNKEL (reference sequence). The CDR3 runs 15 residues. V lost 0 bases, J lost 9 bases, and 12 bases lay in between. The CDR3 DNA follows: TGTGCCAGCAGCCAAGATTCGGTACAGGGTTCACCCCTCCACTTT. Translated, it gives CASSQDSVQGSPLHF.

At least ten counts were recorded for this clonotype. The V gene is TRBV10-3, the J gene TRBJ1-1, with D unresolved. Per germline, CDR1 ENHRY and CDR2 SYGVKD. V was shortened by 6 bases and J by 4 bases, with 18 bases between the two germline ends. This CDR3 is built from 15 residues. DNA for the CDR3: TGTGCCATCAGCCCAGTTTTGCCGGGGAGCACTGAAGCTTTCTTT. Translated: CAISPVLPGSTEAFF.